This entry features one T cell receptor (beta chain) sequence. TCR beta rearrangements were amplified from peripheral blood genomic DNA. The germline gives CDR1 MNHEY, CDR2 SVGAGI. The V end lost 5 bases, the J end lost 6 bases, and 26 bases lay between the germline ends. This CDR3 has 17 amino acids. Multiplex touch-down PCR with TRB-A/B primers amplified rearranged V-D-J TRB sequences. TCRdb called the multiplex PCR reads again in MiXCR, with one record for every CDR3 protein. This table has approximately 3,100 distinct CDR3 sequences, approximately 25% appearing once. The data are from a study of T cell repertoires in aging, cancer and after chemotherapy. Overall study: Paired samples before and after chemotherapy came from glioblastoma patients receiving temozolomide-based therapy.

Material: blood. The chain joins TRBV6-5 to TRBJ2-7, with D perhaps TRBD1 (6 bases). The sequence derives from a human donor with a solid tumor. This chain's CDR3 is CASSEPSRDTTTGEQYF. The CDR3 DNA sequence: TGTGCCAGCAGTGAACCATCCCGGGACACCACCACCGGCGAGCAGTACTTC.